These 18 T cell receptor beta chains were sequenced from one sample in a study of T cell responses to AZD1222 COVID-19 vaccine. Using immunoSEQ multiplex PCR, the repertoire was profiled, and TCRdb retains in-frame clones only, with some absent. This sample has under 200,000 clones; around nine tenths occur once, and the top ten carry roughly 1.1%. The sample in question was peripheral blood, obtained 28 days after the second AZD1222 dose. The receptors shown here come from an adult who received the AZD1222 COVID-19 vaccine.

The rearrangement links TRBV19 to TRBJ2-5; 7 bases match TRBD1. The ends lost 5 bases at V and 4 bases at J; junction bases unmatched: 4. The germline V gene has CDR1 LNHDA and CDR2 SQIVND (reference sequence). This CDR3 is 13 amino acids long. The CDR3 region has the DNA TGTGCCAGTAGTCAGACAGGGTTAGAGACCCAGTACTTC. Amino acid sequence: CASSQTGLETQYF.

This chain joins TRBV5-1 and TRBJ2-5, with 7 bases fitting TRBD1. CDR3 length: 15 amino acids. Losses at the gene ends were 4 bases for V and 5 bases for J; bases not matched to a gene: 11. CDR1 SGHRS and CDR2 YFSETQ come from the germline V gene. Written as DNA, the CDR3 is TGCGCCAGCAGCCAAGAGACAGGGCCGCAGGAGACCCAGTACTTC. It encodes CASSQETGPQETQYF.

The chain uses TRBV27 and TRBJ1-6; 7 bases fit TRBD1. The CDR3 spans 19 residues. V lost 2 bases and J lost 3; bases outside the gene matches: 13. CDR1 is MNHEY and CDR2 is SMNVEV in the germline V gene (reference sequence). CDR3 amino acids: CASSLMGRGSSHYNSPLHF. In DNA form, the CDR3 reads TGTGCCAGCAGTTTAATGGGCAGGGGGTCTTCTCACTATAATTCACCCCTCCACTTT.

The chain has TRBV12-3 or TRBV12-4 and TRBJ2-7; maybe TRBD1 (6 bases). The CDR3 runs to 12 residues. The germline V and J ends were trimmed by 2 bases and 6 bases, with 8 bases remaining between them. The CDR3 here is CASSLQGFEQYF. In DNA form, the CDR3 reads TGTGCCAGCAGTTTACAGGGGTTCGAGCAGTACTTC.

The J gene is TRBJ1-2, the V gene TRBV30; weak D call: TRBD1 (5 bases). Between the trimmed V and J ends, which lost 2 bases and 5 bases, there was a span of 18 bases. This CDR3 region has 15 residues. Germline CDR1 is GTSNPN and CDR2 is SVGIG (reference sequence). CDR3 protein: CAWSIGLGQKYGYTF. The DNA for the CDR3 is TGTGCCTGGAGTATCGGTTTGGGGCAGAAGTATGGCTACACCTTC.

This sequence joins TRBV2 and TRBJ2-2, with TRBD2 matching over 10 bases. Unmatched junction bases numbered 4, after V lost 5 bases and J lost 4 bases. Per germline, CDR1 SNHLY and CDR2 FYNNEI. The CDR3 is made up of 15 amino acids. The CDR3 DNA reads TGTGCCAGCAGTTTAGCGGGGGGCCTCACCGGGGAGCTGTTTTTT. This translates into CASSLAGGLTGELFF.

The rearrangement joins TRBV3-1 (or the pseudogene TRBV3-2) to TRBJ1-2, with D tentatively TRBD1 (5 bases). Germline V gene data show CDR1 as LGHDT and CDR2 as YNNKEL (reference sequence). The CDR3 runs to 13 residues. Trimming removed 5 bases from V and 4 bases from J, with 11 bases in between. The CDR3 loop reads CASSSTELYGYTF. In DNA form, the CDR3 reads TGTGCCAGCAGCTCGACAGAGCTCTATGGCTACACCTTC.

J is TRBJ1-1 and V is TRBV2; D is possibly TRBD1 (5 bases). This CDR3 has 19 residues. The germline CDR1 and CDR2 sequences are SNHLY and FYNNEI. V lost 6 bases to trimming and J lost 0 bases, with 26 bases between them. CDR3 residues: CASSQPRPREGRLNTEAFF. CDR3 DNA: TGTGCCAGCAGCCAACCCCGGCCTCGGGAGGGGCGGTTGAACACTGAAGCTTTCTTT.

This chain uses TRBV10-1 with TRBJ1-5, with 9 bases matching TRBD1. Per germline, CDR1 WNHNN and CDR2 SYGVQD (reference sequence). With 8 bases clipped from V and 0 bases from J, the junction kept 8 bases outside the gene matches. The CDR3 has 16 residues. The DNA of the CDR3 is TGCGCCAGCCCCGGGACAGGGTTCTATAGCAATCAGCCCCAGCATTTT. Amino acid sequence: CASPGTGFYSNQPQHF.

CDR3 in amino acids: CASSMGQGSPLHF. The CDR3 DNA reads TGTGCCAGTAGTATGGGACAGGGTTCACCCCTCCACTTT. This chain connects TRBV19 to TRBJ1-6, with 9 bases matching TRBD1. V shed 3 bases and J 9 bases; nucleotides not matched to a gene: 0. The germline gives CDR1 LNHDA, CDR2 SQIVND (reference sequence). There are 13 residues in the CDR3.

This chain uses TRBV19 with TRBJ2-1; D ambiguous. V gave up 8 bases and J gave up 5 bases, with 13 bases separating them. The CDR3 spans 13 residues. Germline assignment: CDR1 LNHDA and CDR2 SQIVND (reference sequence). The CDR3 spells CASGAGSHNEQFF. The CDR3 DNA follows: TGTGCCAGTGGAGCCGGTTCCCACAATGAGCAGTTCTTC.

Comment on this clone: One end of the junction fails to match germline, which may point to a read error. The chain employs TRBV4-1 and TRBJ2-7; 10 nucleotides align to TRBD1. There are 13 residues in the CDR3. Germline V gene data show CDR1 as MGHRA and CDR2 as YSYEKL. CDR3 protein: CASSEDRGHEQYF. In DNA form, the CDR3 reads TGCGCCAGCAGCGAAGACAGGGGGCACGAGCAGTACTTC.

The J gene is TRBJ2-1, the V gene TRBV5-1; possibly TRBD2 for D (6 bases). Deletions cut 5 bases from V and 5 bases from J, with 14 bases between. Germline V gene data show CDR1 as SGHRS and CDR2 as YFSETQ. The CDR3 is 14 residues long. CDR3: CASRVADTNNEQFF. CDR3 in DNA: TGCGCCAGCAGGGTAGCGGACACTAACAATGAGCAGTTCTTC.

The chain couples TRBV7-6 to TRBJ1-3; no clear D. The CDR3 length is 15 residues. CDR1 is SGHVS, CDR2 FNYEAQ, per germline. V lost 5 bases, J lost 0 bases, and 11 bases lay in between. In nucleotides, the CDR3 is TGTGCCAGCAGCAATGGCCGGGTCTCTGGAAACACCATATATTTT. This codes for CASSNGRVSGNTIYF.

The sample holds a few counts of this clone. This same CDR3 is encoded by further DNA sequences in the sample. This rearrangement joins TRBV10-3 to TRBJ2-7; D not resolved. CDR1 is ENHRY and CDR2 is SYGVKD in the germline V gene. The CDR3 runs 12 residues. Trimming removed 0 bases from V and 4 bases from J, with 4 bases in between. CDR3 nucleotides: TGTGCCATCAGTGAGTCTACGTACGAGCAGTACTTC. Encoded protein: CAISESTYEQYF.

The chain couples TRBV23-1 to TRBJ2-7, with unresolved D. TRBV23-1 is noted as an ORF with a role that remains uncertain. The V gene lost 0 bases and the J gene lost 3 bases, with 12 bases spanning the gap. The CDR3 totals 15 residues. CDR3: CASSQSNRPYYEQYF. The CDR3 nucleotides read TGCGCCAGCAGTCAATCGAATCGACCCTACTACGAGCAGTACTTC.

This rearrangement joins TRBV2 to TRBJ2-7; D unresolved. Germline V gives CDR1 SNHLY, CDR2 FYNNEI. This CDR3 spans 11 amino acids. V was trimmed by 5 bases and J by 3 bases, leaving 5 bases between them. CDR3 residues: CASSNRYEQYF. DNA for the CDR3: TGTGCCAGCAGTAACCGCTACGAGCAGTACTTC.

This chain uses TRBV19 with TRBJ2-1; TRBD1 matches 7 bases. Germline V gene sequence: CDR1 LNHDA, CDR2 SQIVND (reference sequence). With V trimmed by 6 bases and J by 4 bases, 12 bases remained unmatched. The CDR3 contains 16 residues. The CDR3 loop reads CASSPPWGQTYNEQFF. CDR3 DNA: TGTGCCAGTAGCCCCCCCTGGGGACAGACTTACAATGAGCAGTTCTTC.